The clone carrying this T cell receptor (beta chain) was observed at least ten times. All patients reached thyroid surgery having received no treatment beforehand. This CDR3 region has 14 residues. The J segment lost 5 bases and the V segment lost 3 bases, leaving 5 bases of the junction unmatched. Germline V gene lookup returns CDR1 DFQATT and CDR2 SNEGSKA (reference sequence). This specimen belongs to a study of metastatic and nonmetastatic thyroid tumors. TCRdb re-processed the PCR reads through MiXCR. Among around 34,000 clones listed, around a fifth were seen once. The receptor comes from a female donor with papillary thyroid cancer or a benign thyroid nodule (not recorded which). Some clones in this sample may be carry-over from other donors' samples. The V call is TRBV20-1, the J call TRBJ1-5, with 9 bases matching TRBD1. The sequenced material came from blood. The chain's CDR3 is CSASIQGADQPQHF. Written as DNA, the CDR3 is TGCAGTGCTAGCATACAGGGGGCGGATCAGCCCCAGCATTTT.